This T cell receptor beta chain was captured by sequencing in a study of Graves' ophthalmopathy and Graves' hyperthyroidism. Whole-study results and caveats: Blood also contained most of the expanded thyroid clonotypes above 0.001 frequency.

Beta-chain TCR CDR3 regions were amplified from RNA transcripts. HTBI primers were used in a first-round RT-PCR, which preceded a second-round multiplex PCR. TCRdb independently ran MiXCR on the multiplex PCR reads; one entry per CDR3 protein. This repertoire shows more than 1,000,000 distinct CDR3 sequences, roughly two fifths found once; its top ten account for 11%. This clonotype was observed many times. What it binds is unknown. V was clipped by 3 bases and J by 5 bases; unmatched bases: 5. Germline V lookup: CDR1 SQVTM, CDR2 ANQGSEA. The CDR3 sequence is 13 residues long. Among the exclusions were patients with other autoimmune diseases, uncontrolled infections, pregnancy or lactation.

The receptor was isolated from an adult man with Graves' hyperthyroidism. The chain has TRBV29-1 and TRBJ2-5; 8 nucleotides line up with TRBD1. Sequenced input: peripheral blood or thyroid tissue (not recorded which). CDR3 coding DNA: TGCAGCGTTGATGGCAGGGGGCTTGAGACCCAGTACTTC. It yields the protein CSVDGRGLETQYF.